This is a list of T cell receptor beta chains from one sample in a study of CD8+ T cells in alopecia areata. Method: immunoSEQ multiplex PCR; TCRdb's copy keeps in-frame clones and lacks some. The table shows around 140,000 clones, with under 60% occurring only once. The material was CD4+ T cells sorted from blood, obtained at week 0. The source of these receptors is a human donor with alopecia areata. CDR3s include the opening cysteine and the closing phenylalanine or tryptophan. The order of the fields is D gene, CDR3 length, V gene, J gene, clone size, CDR3 protein, CDR3 DNA. The D gene is left open where the match is weak. Clone size is not always given. Where it is, it says once, few, many or a class for expanded clones.

D: TRBD2
length: 14
V: TRBV28
J: TRBJ2-7
size: .
CDR3: CASSLAGGRYEQYF
DNA: TGTGCCAGCAGTTTGGCGGGGGGTAGGTACGAGCAGTACTTC

D: TRBD2
length: 15
V: TRBV5-4
J: TRBJ2-1
size: .
CDR3: CASRPGTSGHNEQFF
DNA: TGTGCCAGCAGACCCGGGACTAGCGGACACAATGAGCAGTTCTTC

D: .
length: 14
V: TRBV27
J: TRBJ1-2
size: .
CDR3: CASKMSGRAGGYTF
DNA: TGTGCCAGCAAGATGTCAGGCAGGGCGGGTGGCTACACCTTC

D: .
length: 15
V: TRBV2
J: TRBJ1-5
size: few
CDR3: CASSEDATGTQPQHF
DNA: TGTGCCAGCAGTGAAGACGCAACAGGGACCCAGCCCCAGCATTTT

D: .
length: 11
V: TRBV30
J: TRBJ2-1
size: .
CDR3: CAWSGTSKQFF
DNA: TGTGCCTGGAGTGGGACGAGTAAGCAGTTCTTC

D: .
length: 13
V: TRBV9
J: TRBJ1-5
size: .
CDR3: CASSPGPNQPQHF
DNA: TGTGCCAGCAGTCCAGGTCCCAATCAGCCCCAGCATTTT

D: TRBD2
length: 15
V: TRBV27
J: TRBJ2-1
size: .
CDR3: CASSLERGGIDEQFF
DNA: TGTGCCAGCAGTTTAGAGCGGGGGGGCATCGATGAGCAGTTCTTC

D: TRBD1
length: 12
V: TRBV29-1
J: TRBJ2-3
size: .
CDR3: CSVGQGTDTQYF
DNA: TGCAGCGTTGGACAGGGAACAGATACGCAGTATTTT

D: .
length: 15
V: TRBV9
J: TRBJ2-5
size: .
CDR3: CASSPGTSNVETQYF
DNA: TGTGCCAGCAGCCCAGGGACTTCCAATGTTGAGACCCAGTACTTC

D: .
length: 15
V: TRBV4-1
J: TRBJ2-7
size: .
CDR3: CASSPGRVSSYEQYF
DNA: TGCGCCAGCAGCCCGGGACGGGTTAGCTCCTACGAGCAGTACTTC

D: .
length: 16
V: TRBV27
J: TRBJ2-5
size: .
CDR3: CASSLPPLTGRETQYF
DNA: TGTGCCAGCAGTTTACCACCTTTGACAGGGAGGGAGACCCAGTACTTC